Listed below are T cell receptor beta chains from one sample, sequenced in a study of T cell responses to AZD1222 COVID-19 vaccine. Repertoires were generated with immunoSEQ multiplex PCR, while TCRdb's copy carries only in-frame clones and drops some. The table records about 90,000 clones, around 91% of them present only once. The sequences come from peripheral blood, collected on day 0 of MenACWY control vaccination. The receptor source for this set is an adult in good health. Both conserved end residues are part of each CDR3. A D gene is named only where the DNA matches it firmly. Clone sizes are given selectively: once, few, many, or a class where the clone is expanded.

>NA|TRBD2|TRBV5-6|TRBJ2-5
CASSMGTSHPETQYF
TGTGCCAGCAGCATGGGGACTAGCCATCCAGAGACCCAGTACTTC
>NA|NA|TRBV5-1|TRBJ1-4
CASSLNDGEKLFF
TGCGCCAGCAGCTTGAATGACGGCGAAAAACTGTTTTTT
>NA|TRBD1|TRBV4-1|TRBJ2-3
CASSQGTGVGTDTQYF
TGCGCCAGCAGCCAAGGAACAGGGGTTGGCACAGATACGCAGTATTTT
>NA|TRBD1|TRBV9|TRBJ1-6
CASSPYRGNNSPLHF
TGTGCCAGCAGCCCCTACAGGGGTAATAATTCACCCCTCCACTTT
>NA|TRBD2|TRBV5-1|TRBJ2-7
CASSLGTSGTRHEQYF
TGCGCCAGCAGCTTGGGGACTAGCGGGACCAGACACGAGCAGTACTTC
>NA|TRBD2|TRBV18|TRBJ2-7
CASSPWGGSGGPNYEQYF
TGTGCCAGCTCACCATGGGGTGGTAGCGGGGGGCCGAACTACGAGCAGTACTTC
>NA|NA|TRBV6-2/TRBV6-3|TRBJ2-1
CASSYGGSSYNEQFF
TGTGCCAGCAGTTACGGGGGGAGCTCCTACAATGAGCAGTTCTTC
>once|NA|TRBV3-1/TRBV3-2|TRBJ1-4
CASSQFGDRPNEKLFF
TGTGCCAGCAGCCAATTCGGAGACAGACCTAATGAAAAACTGTTTTTT
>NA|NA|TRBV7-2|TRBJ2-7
CASSASSYEQYF
TGTGCCAGCAGCGCCAGCTCCTACGAGCAGTACTTC
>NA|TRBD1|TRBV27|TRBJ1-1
CASRRQGPGPSEAFF
TGTGCCAGCAGGAGACAGGGGCCGGGTCCCTCTGAAGCTTTCTTT
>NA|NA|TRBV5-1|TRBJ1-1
CASSLAGTQNTEAFF
TGCGCCAGCAGCTTGGCCGGGACACAGAACACTGAAGCTTTCTTT
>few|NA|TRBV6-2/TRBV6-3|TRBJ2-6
CASSRWPTASGANVLTF
TGTGCCAGCAGTCGCTGGCCGACAGCCTCTGGGGCCAACGTCCTGACTTTC
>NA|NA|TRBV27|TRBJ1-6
CASSSTASSPLHF
TGTGCCAGCAGTTCAACAGCGAGTTCACCCCTCCACTTT
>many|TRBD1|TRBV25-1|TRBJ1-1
CASSATTGPGTEAFF
TGTGCCAGCAGTGCAACGACAGGGCCGGGGACTGAAGCTTTCTTT
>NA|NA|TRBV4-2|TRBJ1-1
CASSQDPAEAFF
TGTGCCAGCAGCCAAGACCCAGCCGAAGCTTTCTTT
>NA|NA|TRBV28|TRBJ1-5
CASSSLFGADNQPQHF
TGTGCCAGCAGCTCTCTCTTCGGGGCAGACAATCAGCCCCAGCATTTT
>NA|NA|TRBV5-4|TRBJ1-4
CASSLNGNNEKLFF
TGTGCCAGCAGCTTGAACGGTAATAATGAAAAACTGTTTTTT
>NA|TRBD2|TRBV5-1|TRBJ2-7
CASSLDGRVNEQYF
TGCGCCAGCAGCTTGGACGGGAGGGTCAACGAGCAGTACTTC
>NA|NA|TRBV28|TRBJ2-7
CASRGVIVHSYEQYF
TGTGCCAGCAGAGGGGTGATCGTCCACTCCTACGAGCAGTACTTC
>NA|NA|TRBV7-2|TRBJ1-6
CASSLDRDQSPLHF
TGTGCCAGCAGCTTAGATAGGGATCAATCACCCCTCCACTTT
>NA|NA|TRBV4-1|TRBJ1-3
CASSQDGQGRGNTIYF
TGCGCCAGCAGCCAAGATGGGCAGGGAAGGGGAAACACCATATATTTT
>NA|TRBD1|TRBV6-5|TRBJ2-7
CASSYSPGGHYEQYF
TGTGCCAGCAGTTACTCCCCAGGGGGCCACTACGAGCAGTACTTC
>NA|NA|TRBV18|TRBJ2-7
CASSRSRENEQYF
TGTGCCAGCTCACGCTCCAGAGAGAACGAGCAGTACTTC
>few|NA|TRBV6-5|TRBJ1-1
CASSYSVGTTITEAFF
TGTGCCAGCAGTTACTCCGTTGGGACAACCATCACTGAAGCTTTCTTT
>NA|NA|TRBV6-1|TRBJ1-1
CASSEQESTEAFF
TGTGCCAGCAGTGAACAGGAAAGCACTGAAGCTTTCTTT
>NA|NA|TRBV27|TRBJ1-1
CASTAPHRAEAFF
TGTGCCAGCACCGCCCCCCACAGGGCTGAAGCTTTCTTT
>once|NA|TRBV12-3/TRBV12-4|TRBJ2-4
CASSQRSENIQYF
TGTGCCAGCTCCCAGCGGAGTGAAAACATTCAGTACTTC
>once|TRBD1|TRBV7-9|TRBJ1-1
CASSITGTVSYTEAFF
TGTGCCAGCAGCATTACCGGGACAGTAAGTTACACTGAAGCTTTCTTT
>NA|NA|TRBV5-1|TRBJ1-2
CASSLTTQNRDYGYTF
TGCGCCAGCAGCTTGACGACACAGAATAGAGACTATGGCTACACCTTC
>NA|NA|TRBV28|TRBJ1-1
CASSRGGTEAFF
TGTGCCAGCAGTCGGGGGGGCACTGAAGCTTTCTTT
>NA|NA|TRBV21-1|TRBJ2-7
CASSKYGDEQYF
TGTGCCAGCAGCAAATACGGAGACGAGCAGTACTTC
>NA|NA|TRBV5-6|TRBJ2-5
CASSSMRAVETQYF
TGTGCCAGCAGCTCTATGAGGGCGGTAGAGACCCAGTACTTC
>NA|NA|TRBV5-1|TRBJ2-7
CASSEQGYEQYF
TGCGCCAGCAGCGAACAGGGCTACGAGCAGTACTTC
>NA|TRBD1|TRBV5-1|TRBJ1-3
CASSLLPTGDRGSGNTIYF
TGCGCCAGCAGCCTCCTGCCGACGGGGGACAGGGGCTCTGGAAACACCATATATTTT
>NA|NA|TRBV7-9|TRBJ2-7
CASSEREQYF
TGTGCCAGCAGTGAACGCGAGCAGTACTTC
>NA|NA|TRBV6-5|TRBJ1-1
CASSSGTRGGEAFF
TGTGCCAGCAGTTCCGGGACCCGCGGGGGGGAAGCTTTCTTT
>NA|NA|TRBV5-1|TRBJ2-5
CASSSQGRVETQYF
TGCGCCAGCAGCTCACAGGGGAGGGTCGAGACCCAGTACTTC
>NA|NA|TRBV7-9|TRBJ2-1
CASSSTWGLVNNEQFF
TGTGCCAGCAGCTCTACCTGGGGCCTCGTCAACAATGAGCAGTTCTTC
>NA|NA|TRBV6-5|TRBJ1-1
CASSYLVVGGSTEAFF
TGTGCCAGCAGTTACCTGGTTGTGGGGGGAAGCACTGAAGCTTTCTTT
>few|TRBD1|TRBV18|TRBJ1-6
CASSPRQGSNSPLHF
TGTGCCAGCTCACCAAGACAGGGGAGCAATTCACCCCTCCACTTT
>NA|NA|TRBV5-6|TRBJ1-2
CASSYLQGMGYTF
TGTGCCAGCAGCTACCTACAGGGCATGGGCTACACCTTC
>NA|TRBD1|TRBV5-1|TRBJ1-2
CASSPDGQGVYGYTF
TGCGCCAGCAGCCCTGACGGACAGGGTGTTTATGGCTACACCTTC
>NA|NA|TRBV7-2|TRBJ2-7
CASSSRAAVGEQYF
TGTGCCAGCAGCTCTAGGGCCGCCGTGGGCGAGCAGTACTTC
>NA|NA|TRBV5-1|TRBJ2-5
CASSPTVEETQYF
TGCGCCAGCAGCCCAACTGTGGAAGAGACCCAGTACTTC
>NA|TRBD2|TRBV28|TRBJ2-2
CASSFYGGLAGVTGELFF
TGTGCCAGCAGTTTTTATGGAGGACTAGCGGGTGTCACCGGGGAGCTGTTTTTT
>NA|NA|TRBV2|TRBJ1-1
CASSEARVAEAFF
TGTGCCAGCAGTGAAGCCCGGGTAGCTGAAGCTTTCTTT
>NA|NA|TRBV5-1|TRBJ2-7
CASSQGGGSSEQYF
TGCGCCAGCAGTCAGGGAGGGGGGTCCTCCGAGCAGTACTTC
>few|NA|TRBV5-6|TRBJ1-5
CASSQGAVGQPQHF
TGTGCCAGCAGCCAAGGTGCAGTAGGTCAGCCCCAGCATTTT
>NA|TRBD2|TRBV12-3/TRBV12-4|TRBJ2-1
CASNTGGNNEQFF
TGTGCCAGCAATACGGGGGGGAACAATGAGCAGTTCTTC